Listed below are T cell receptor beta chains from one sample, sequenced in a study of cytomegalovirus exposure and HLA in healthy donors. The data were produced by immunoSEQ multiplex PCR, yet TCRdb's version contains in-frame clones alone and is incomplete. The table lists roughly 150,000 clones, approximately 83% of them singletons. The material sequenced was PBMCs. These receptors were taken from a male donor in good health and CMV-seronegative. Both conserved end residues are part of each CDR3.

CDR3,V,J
CASSRLAGGGGDTQYF,TRBV4-1,TRBJ2-3
CASSLQGALISYGYTF,TRBV7-9,TRBJ1-2
CASSLGGQPQHF,TRBV7-8,TRBJ1-5
CSSSLALTGGPSRETQYF,TRBV7-9,TRBJ2-5
CASRGAAGELFF,TRBV19,TRBJ2-2
CASSSRGIPEKLFF,TRBV7-9,TRBJ1-4
CASSLLGQGPQETQYF,TRBV5-1,TRBJ2-5
CASSVTAGDTGELFF,TRBV6-4,TRBJ2-2
CASSQSGKDGGSIGSPLHF,TRBV23-1,TRBJ1-6
CASRPPPSRAATGDQPQHF,TRBV10-1,TRBJ1-5
CASSPQTGQGGYTF,TRBV7-3,TRBJ1-2
CAWGLTVGNQPQHF,TRBV30,TRBJ1-5
CASRDRAFSYEQYF,TRBV6-1,TRBJ2-7
CASSLAGVGNEQFF,TRBV5-4,TRBJ2-1
CASSHTTRGYNEQFF,TRBV6-5,TRBJ2-1
CASSSSGGTQYF,TRBV28,TRBJ2-4
CASSTTGGSLYEQYF,TRBV18,TRBJ2-7
CASSLGTGPWSEQYF,TRBV4-3,TRBJ2-7
CASSQEQGGLDTQYF,TRBV4-1,TRBJ2-3
CASSNTPNTEAFF,TRBV6-1,TRBJ1-1
CASSPTPPKLDRDSNQPQHF,TRBV23-1,TRBJ1-5
CATSWTGDQPQHF,TRBV15,TRBJ1-5
CASSLAGTGDLQETQYF,TRBV5-4,TRBJ2-5
CASSFRETQYF,TRBV7-9,TRBJ2-5
CASSLSPLRGTQPSEAFF,TRBV27,TRBJ1-1
CATGTESNQPQHF,TRBV10-3,TRBJ1-5
CASMPSGQGYDQPQHF,TRBV19,TRBJ1-5
CASSVAAGAGSETQYF,TRBV9,TRBJ2-5
CASSLTSGGAAGGELFF,TRBV5-5,TRBJ2-2
CASSIDRGTEAFF,TRBV9,TRBJ1-1
CASSWGAFNQPQHF,TRBV7-2,TRBJ1-5
CASSVDSMNTEAFF,TRBV9,TRBJ1-1
CATSRDQLAGGRYEQYF,TRBV15,TRBJ2-7
CATWGQGPTGELFF,TRBV10-3,TRBJ2-2
CASSLDSVTDTQYF,TRBV5-8,TRBJ2-3
CASSQGGTGVNSPLHF,TRBV4-2,TRBJ1-6
CASSPLKAYEQYF,TRBV18,TRBJ2-7
CSVTGLTLNTEAFF,TRBV29-1,TRBJ1-1
CSVETGGRYSGNTIYF,TRBV29-1,TRBJ1-3
CASSFGVRVWDGYTF,TRBV5-6,TRBJ1-2
CASSVASGRGSSYNEQFF,TRBV9,TRBJ2-1
CASSATSWPYGYTF,TRBV28,TRBJ1-2
CASSPQRGGRAGELFF,TRBV27,TRBJ2-2
CASSFFAGSRNNEQFF,TRBV27,TRBJ2-1
CASSLDRTNTGELFF,TRBV5-1,TRBJ2-2
CASSEGYWTGLRSGNTIYF,TRBV6-1,TRBJ1-3
CASSLGVNSNQPQHF,TRBV5-1,TRBJ1-5
CASSLVIGTGELFF,TRBV7-2,TRBJ2-2
CASSLVGAGSDTQYF,TRBV11-2,TRBJ2-3
CASSLGAGGNTDTQYF,TRBV13,TRBJ2-3
CASSQTPPGQGPEAFF,TRBV23-1,TRBJ1-1